The clone carrying this T cell receptor beta chain was observed a handful of times. Its antigen is undetermined. Blood sampling took place at baseline, cycle 4 day 1, and cycle 7 day 1. The sample comes from a study of OX40 agonist ivuxolimab in advanced cancers. Overall study findings and caveats: Antigens targeted by the expanded peripheral T cells were not determined. In general, CD8+ T cells held more expanded clones than CD4+ did, on average.

J gave up 8 bases and V 6 bases, and 5 bases lay outside the gene matches. Germline V gene lookup returns CDR1 SNHLY and CDR2 FYNNEI. The CDR3 has 13 residues. The method was immunoSEQ multiplex PCR; TCRdb's version includes in-frame clones alone and lacks a portion of them. The sample records 41,000 or so clones, about 82% being singletons. The genes are TRBV2 and TRBJ1-2; TRBD1 aligns across 11 bases. The receptor comes from an adult with an advanced solid tumor such as melanoma, head and neck, liver or kidney cancer. The sample here was CD4+ or CD8+ T cells sorted from blood, taken in a trial of the OX40 agonist ivuxolimab. The CDR3 spells CASSEGQGGGYTF. The CDR3 nucleotides are TGTGCCAGCAGCGAGGGACAGGGGGGCGGCTACACCTTC. Full variable domain (rest looked up from reference TRBV2 and TRBJ1-2): EPEVTQTPSHQVTQMGQEVILRCVPISNHLYFYWYRQILGQKVEFLVSFYNNEISEKSEIFDDQFSVERPDGSNFTLKIRSTKLEDSAMYFCASSEGQGGGYTFGSGTRLTVV.